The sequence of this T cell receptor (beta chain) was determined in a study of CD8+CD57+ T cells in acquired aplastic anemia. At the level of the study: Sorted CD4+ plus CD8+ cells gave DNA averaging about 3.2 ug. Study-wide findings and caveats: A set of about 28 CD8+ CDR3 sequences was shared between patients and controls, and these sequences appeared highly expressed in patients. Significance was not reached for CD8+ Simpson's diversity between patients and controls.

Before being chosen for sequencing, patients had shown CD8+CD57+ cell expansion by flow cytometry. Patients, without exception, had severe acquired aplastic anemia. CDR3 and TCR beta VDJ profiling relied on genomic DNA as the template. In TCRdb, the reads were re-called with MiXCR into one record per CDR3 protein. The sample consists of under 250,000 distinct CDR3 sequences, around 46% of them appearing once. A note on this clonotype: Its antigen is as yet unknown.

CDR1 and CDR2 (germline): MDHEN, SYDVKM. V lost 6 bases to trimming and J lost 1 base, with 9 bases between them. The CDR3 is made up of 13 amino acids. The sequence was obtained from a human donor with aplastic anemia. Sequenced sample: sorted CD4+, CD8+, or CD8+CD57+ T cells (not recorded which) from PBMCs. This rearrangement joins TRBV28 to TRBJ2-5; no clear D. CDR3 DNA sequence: TGTGCCAGCAGGAACCAGACCCAAGAGACCCAGTACTTC. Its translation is CASRNQTQETQYF.